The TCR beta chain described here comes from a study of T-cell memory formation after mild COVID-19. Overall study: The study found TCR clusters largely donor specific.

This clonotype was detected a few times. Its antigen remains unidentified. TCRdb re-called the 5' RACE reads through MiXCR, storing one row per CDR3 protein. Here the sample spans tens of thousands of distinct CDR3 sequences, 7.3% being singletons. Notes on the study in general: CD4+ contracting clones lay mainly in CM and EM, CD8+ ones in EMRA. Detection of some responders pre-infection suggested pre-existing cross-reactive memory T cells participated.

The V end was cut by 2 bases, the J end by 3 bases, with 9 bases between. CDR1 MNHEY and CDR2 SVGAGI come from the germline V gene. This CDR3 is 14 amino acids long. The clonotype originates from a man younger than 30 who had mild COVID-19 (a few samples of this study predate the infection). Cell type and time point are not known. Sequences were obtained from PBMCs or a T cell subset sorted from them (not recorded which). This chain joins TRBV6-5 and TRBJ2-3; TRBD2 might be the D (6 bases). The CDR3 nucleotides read TGTGCCAGCAGTTACCTGGGGAGGACAGATACGCAGTATTTT. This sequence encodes CASSYLGRTDTQYF.